The 11 T cell receptor beta chains below all came from one sample that was sequenced in a study of PD-1 blockade in classical Hodgkin lymphoma. Sample time point: cycle 4 day 1 (C4D1), after 5 to 7 weeks of nivolumab. Brentuximab vedotin exposure varied, and every patient relapsed after autologous stem cell transplantation. The data were produced by immunoSEQ multiplex PCR, yet TCRdb's version contains in-frame clones alone and is incomplete. The sample contains some 53,000 clones, 86% of which appear only once. Sequences were derived from peripheral blood mononuclear cells (PBMCs), sampled before the fourth cycle of nivolumab. Receptors were obtained from a human donor with classical Hodgkin lymphoma.

The chain links TRBV16 to TRBJ2-5; a possible D gene is TRBD1 (5 bases). Germline V CDR1 and CDR2: KGHSY, FQNENV. The CDR3 runs to 15 residues. Trimming shortened V by 0 bases and J by 0 bases, and 8 bases separated the two germline ends. The CDR3 here is CASSQSNRHQETQYF. CDR3 sequence (DNA): TGTGCCAGCAGCCAATCCAACAGGCACCAAGAGACCCAGTACTTC. Using reference TRBV16 and TRBJ2-5 for the parts outside the CDR3, the full variable domain is GEEVAQTPKHLVRGEGQKAKLYCAPIKGHSYVFWYQQVLKNEFKFLISFQNENVFDETGMPKERFSAKCLPNSPCSLEIQATKLEDSAVYFCASSQSNRHQETQYFGPGTRLLVL.

CDR3 nucleotide sequence: TGCGCCAGCAGCTCGGGAGGTACAGATACGCAGTATTTT. This gives the protein CASSSGGTDTQYF. This chain connects TRBV5-1 to TRBJ2-3, with 7 bases that match TRBD2. Trimming took 3 bases from V and 3 from J; bases not matched to a gene: 1. The CDR3 runs to 13 residues. The germline V gene has CDR1 SGHRS and CDR2 YFSETQ.

This chain joins TRBV9 and TRBJ2-3, with 12 bases aligning to TRBD2. The ends lost 0 bases at V and 2 bases at J; junction bases unmatched: 10. The germline V gene has CDR1 SGDLS and CDR2 YYNGEE. The CDR3 covers 19 residues. The CDR3 DNA sequence: TGTGCCAGCAGCGTAGATTCTAGCGGGGGGGCCCCTACCACAGATACGCAGTATTTT. This gives the protein CASSVDSSGGAPTTDTQYF.

V gene TRBV4-2 combines with J gene TRBJ2-5, with D uncertain. This CDR3 region has 14 residues. The V gene lost 4 bases and the J gene lost 0 bases, with 9 bases spanning the gap. Germline CDR1 reads LGHNA; CDR2 reads YNFKEQ. The CDR3 sequence: CASSRAENQETQYF. The CDR3 DNA follows: TGTGCCAGCAGCCGGGCGGAAAACCAAGAGACCCAGTACTTC.

V gene TRBV11-3 combines with J gene TRBJ1-1; TRBD1 matches at 7 bases. Germline-derived CDR1 and CDR2 are SGHNT and YENEEA. With 2 bases clipped from V and 8 bases from J, the junction kept 5 bases outside the gene matches. The CDR3 loop spans 13 amino acids. The CDR3 sequence: CASSLRSQGEAFF. CDR3 DNA: TGTGCCAGCAGCTTAAGGTCACAGGGGGAAGCTTTCTTT.

J is TRBJ2-3 and V is TRBV9; D uncertain. In germline, CDR1 is SGDLS, CDR2 YYNGEE. The V end lost 0 bases, the J end lost 0 bases, and 8 bases lay between the germline ends. CDR3 length: 15 residues. CDR3: CASSVGSPSTDTQYF. CDR3 bases: TGTGCCAGCAGCGTAGGTAGTCCTAGCACAGATACGCAGTATTTT.

The chain carries TRBV7-9 and TRBJ1-5, with 7 bases identical to TRBD1. Germline V gene data show CDR1 as SEHNR and CDR2 as FQNEAQ (reference sequence). Losses at the gene ends were 0 bases for V and 4 bases for J; bases not matched to a gene: 3. CDR3 length: 15 amino acids. CDR3 sequence: CASSLATGPNQPQHF. The DNA for the CDR3 is TGTGCCAGCAGCTTAGCGACAGGGCCGAATCAGCCCCAGCATTTT.

There are a few counts of this clone. The V and J genes are TRBV5-6 and TRBJ1-6; 8 nucleotides agree with TRBD1. The CDR3 has 15 amino acids. CDR1 is SGHDT, CDR2 YYEEEE, per germline. Trimming removed 2 bases from V and 10 bases from J; junction bases left unmatched: 8. This CDR3 reads CASSFGTGGWSPLHF. The CDR3, as DNA: TGTGCCAGCAGCTTCGGGACAGGTGGCTGGTCACCCCTCCACTTT.

V is TRBV5-1 and J is TRBJ1-1; unclear D gene. Germline V gene sequence: CDR1 SGHRS, CDR2 YFSETQ. V lost 1 base and J lost 0, with 10 bases in between. The CDR3 covers 15 residues. The CDR3 region is CASSLTSRVNTEAFF. CDR3 nucleotides: TGCGCCAGCAGCTTGACCTCCCGGGTGAACACTGAAGCTTTCTTT.

In DNA, the CDR3 is TGTGCCAGCAGCGGACTAGCGGGAGCGAACAATGAGCAGTTCTTC. It specifies CASSGLAGANNEQFF. This rearrangement joins TRBV6-4 to TRBJ2-1; 13 bases align to TRBD2. In germline, CDR1 is MRHNA, CDR2 SNTAGT. The junction had 4 bases not matched to a gene; V was cut back by 6 bases and J by 5 bases. The CDR3 consists of 15 residues.

The chain has TRBV10-1 and TRBJ1-1; D not resolved. Per germline, CDR1 WNHNN and CDR2 SYGVQD (reference sequence). Trimming took off 5 bases at V and 0 bases at J, with 10 bases between the two ends. The CDR3 is 14 residues long. CDR3 in amino acids: CASSMIPLNTEAFF. The CDR3 coding sequence is TGCGCCAGCAGTATGATTCCGTTGAACACTGAAGCTTTCTTT.